The clone carrying this T cell receptor (beta chain) came up a few times. This sample was included in a study of T-cell reconstitution after alpha-beta-depleted transplantation in children. Unique molecular identifiers were used in preparing the TCRbeta library. MiXCR was run by TCRdb on the PCR reads, yielding one entry per CDR3 protein. The data show around 600,000 distinct CDR3 sequences, over 9.5% seen once. Germline CDR1 and CDR2: DFQATT and SNEGSKA (reference sequence). The CDR3 length is 14 residues. The germline V and J ends were trimmed by 3 bases and 0 bases, with 12 bases remaining between them.

V and J are TRBV20-1 and TRBJ2-7; D not resolved. The sequenced sample was PBMCs from the stem cell graft donor, obtained from the stem cell graft. The origin of this receptor is a human donor who donated a stem cell graft to a child with acute myeloid leukemia. CDR3 DNA: TGCAGTGCTAGCCGTAGGCTTAACTCCTACGAGCAGTACTTC. Translation gives CSASRRLNSYEQYF.